The 20 T cell receptor beta chains below all came from one sample that was sequenced in a study of blood T cell repertoires in COVID-19. Generated by immunoSEQ multiplex PCR, the TCRdb table keeps only in-frame clones and is missing some. This table has roughly 100,000 clones, about four fifths appearing once. Sequenced: peripheral blood. These receptors originate from a human donor in a cohort sampled during active COVID-19.

The DNA for the CDR3 is TGTGCCAGCATTGGAGACAGGGATCTCCCAGATACGCAGTATTTT. Encoded protein: CASIGDRDLPDTQYF. The V gene is TRBV2, the J gene TRBJ2-3; 7 bases match TRBD1. CDR1 SNHLY and CDR2 FYNNEI come from the germline V gene. Trimming at V came to 7 bases and at J to 4 bases, leaving 11 bases not matched to a gene. The CDR3 is made up of 15 amino acids.

This clone was seen a single time. This chain joins TRBV19 and TRBJ1-1; D perhaps matches TRBD1 (5 bases). V was pared by 7 bases and J by 7 bases, with 16 bases between. This CDR3 contains 13 residues. The germline V gene has CDR1 LNHDA and CDR2 SQIVND (reference sequence). The CDR3 is CASISPLGLEAFF. CDR3 DNA sequence: TGTGCCAGTATTAGCCCGCTGGGACTTGAAGCTTTCTTT.

This clone was detected only once. Other DNA sequences from this sample encode an identical CDR3 as well. The V gene is TRBV5-1, the J gene TRBJ1-2, with 8 bases that match TRBD1. The germline CDR1 and CDR2 sequences are SGHRS and YFSETQ. The ends lost 4 bases at V and 4 bases at J; junction bases unmatched: 6. The CDR3 covers 14 residues. The chain's CDR3 is CASSPGQGSYGYTF. DNA of the CDR3: TGCGCCAGCAGCCCAGGACAGGGAAGCTATGGCTACACCTTC.

The V call is TRBV7-8, the J call TRBJ1-5; a possible D gene is TRBD1 (6 bases). The CDR3 runs to 13 residues. In germline, CDR1 is SGHVS, CDR2 FQNEAQ. V was cut by 4 bases and J by 6 bases, with 10 bases left in between. For the CDR3, the DNA is TGTGCCAGCAGCTCGCAGGGGACTCAGCCCCAGCATTTT. This codes for CASSSQGTQPQHF.

The chain recombines TRBV5-4 with TRBJ2-3; tentatively, D is TRBD2 (5 bases). The CDR3 spans 14 residues. The V gene lost 0 bases and the J gene lost 2 bases, with 7 bases spanning the gap. Germline V lookup: CDR1 SGHNT, CDR2 YYREEE (reference sequence). The CDR3 DNA is TGTGCCAGCAGCTTGGAGCGGCACACAGATACGCAGTATTTT. This codes for CASSLERHTDTQYF.

In its sample, this clone was seen once. This sequence joins TRBV7-9 and TRBJ1-2; a possible D gene is TRBD1 (5 bases). V shed 3 bases and J shed 4 bases, with 15 bases lying between them. Germline-derived CDR1 and CDR2 are SEHNR and FQNEAQ (reference sequence). The CDR3 is 15 residues long. CDR3 loop: CASSFRFQGGYGYTF. The CDR3 DNA follows: TGTGCCAGCAGCTTCAGATTCCAGGGAGGCTATGGCTACACCTTC.

The chain is built from TRBV10-2 and TRBJ1-2; 8 positions match TRBD1. CDR1 and CDR2 from the germline V gene are WSHSY and SAAADI. The V and J ends lost 7 bases and 8 bases, in that order; junction bases with no gene match: 9. The CDR3 has 13 amino acids. The DNA of the CDR3 is TGCGCCAGCATTTCCGACAGGGGCCGGGGCTACACCTTC. Protein: CASISDRGRGYTF.

The chain has TRBV4-3 and TRBJ1-6; possibly TRBD1 for D (5 bases). This CDR3 region has 14 residues. CDR1 LGHNA and CDR2 YSLEER come from the germline V gene. The V gene lost 1 base and the J gene lost 4 bases, with 5 bases spanning the gap. In nucleotides, the CDR3 is TGCGCCAGCAGCCAAGGACAGTATAATTCACCCCTCCACTTT. It specifies CASSQGQYNSPLHF.

This sequence joins TRBV5-1 and TRBJ2-3; TRBD1 matches at 10 bases. Germline assignment: CDR1 SGHRS and CDR2 YFSETQ. The trim removed 1 base at V and 1 base at J, leaving 6 bases unmatched. This CDR3 spans 17 amino acids. The CDR3 DNA follows: TGCGCCAGCAGCTTGAAAACCGGGACAGGGGGCACAGATACGCAGTATTTT. Translated: CASSLKTGTGGTDTQYF.

The chain is built from TRBV25-1 and TRBJ1-3; the D gene is possibly TRBD1 (5 bases). The CDR3 is made up of 18 amino acids. The germline gives CDR1 MGHDK, CDR2 SYGVNS. V was pared by 3 bases and J by 0 bases, with 18 bases between. Here the CDR3 reads CASSDRAGTHFSGNTIYF. The CDR3, as DNA: TGTGCCAGCAGTGATCGAGCAGGGACTCATTTCTCTGGAAACACCATATATTTT.

With respect to this clone: Other DNA sequences in the sample encode the same CDR3. V is TRBV30 and J is TRBJ1-3, with 7 bases matching TRBD1. CDR1 GTSNPN and CDR2 SVGIG come from the germline V gene (reference sequence). The CDR3 is 15 residues long. Losses at the gene ends were 2 bases for V and 0 bases for J; bases not matched to a gene: 4. CDR3 DNA: TGTGCCTGGAGTCGGGACAGCGGCTCTGGAAACACCATATATTTT. This codes for CAWSRDSGSGNTIYF.

V and J are TRBV6-5 and TRBJ1-3; 8 nucleotides align to TRBD1. The J segment lost 3 bases and the V segment lost 6 bases, leaving 7 bases of the junction unmatched. The germline V gene has CDR1 MNHEY and CDR2 SVGAGI. The CDR3 covers 15 residues. This CDR3 reads CASSLGQGRGNTIYF. Written as DNA, the CDR3 is TGTGCCAGCAGCCTTGGACAGGGCCGTGGAAACACCATATATTTT.

This sequence joins TRBV4-1 and TRBJ1-6; D unclear. From germline, CDR1 is MGHRA and CDR2 YSYEKL. The CDR3 spans 17 residues. V shed 0 bases and J shed 10 bases, with 19 bases lying between them. CDR3 residues: CASSQELPMPGGSPLHF. Written as DNA, the CDR3 is TGCGCCAGCAGCCAAGAACTTCCCATGCCAGGTGGCTCACCCCTCCACTTT.

The J gene is TRBJ1-2, the V gene TRBV27; 7 bases line up with TRBD1. CDR3 length: 13 residues. J lost 7 bases, V lost 9 bases, and 11 bases had no gene match. Germline-derived CDR1 and CDR2 are MNHEY and SMNVEV (reference sequence). CDR3 loop: CASAFRGLGGYTF. The CDR3 DNA is TGTGCCAGTGCCTTTAGGGGGCTGGGTGGCTACACCTTC.

V usage is TRBV5-1 and J usage is TRBJ2-2; D may be TRBD1 (6 bases). V was trimmed by 4 bases and J by 0 bases, leaving 13 bases between them. Germline loops: CDR1 SGHRS, CDR2 YFSETQ. The CDR3 length is 16 residues. The CDR3 loop reads CASSTTGTTNTGELFF. The CDR3 bases are TGCGCCAGCAGCACCACCGGGACAACGAACACCGGGGAGCTGTTTTTT.

The chain employs TRBV29-1 and TRBJ2-1; no reliable D call. The CDR3 spans 12 residues. V lost 7 bases to trimming and J lost 4 bases, with 11 bases between them. Germline V CDR1 and CDR2: SQVTM, ANQGSEA. CDR3 amino acids: CSATTGYNEQFF. Written as DNA, the CDR3 is TGCAGCGCCACAACCGGGTACAATGAGCAGTTCTTC.

V gene TRBV24-1 combines with J gene TRBJ2-1, with 15 bases aligning to TRBD2. The CDR3 runs 18 residues. V lost 7 bases to trimming and J lost 2 bases; unmatched junction nucleotides: 8. Looked up from germline, CDR1 is KGHDR and CDR2 is SFDVKD. In nucleotides, the CDR3 is TGTGCCACCAGCCCGGGACTAGCGGGGGGCAGAACCTACAATGAGCAGTTCTTC. Translated: CATSPGLAGGRTYNEQFF.

This chain uses TRBV6-2 or TRBV6-3 with TRBJ1-5; 9 bases map to TRBD1. J lost 6 bases, V lost 5 bases, and 8 bases had no gene match. From germline, CDR1 is MNHEY and CDR2 SVGEGT. The CDR3 is 15 residues long. The CDR3 region is CASSKQGAPLQPQHF. DNA of the CDR3: TGTGCCAGCAGTAAACAGGGGGCGCCCCTTCAGCCCCAGCATTTT.

The rearrangement joins TRBV27 to TRBJ2-2; TRBD1 is a possible D gene (5 bases). This CDR3 is built from 13 residues. V was pared by 7 bases and J by 8 bases, with 14 bases between. Looked up from germline, CDR1 is MNHEY and CDR2 is SMNVEV (reference sequence). The CDR3 sequence: CASTPKRTGELFF. Written as DNA, the CDR3 is TGTGCCAGCACCCCCAAGAGGACAGGGGAGCTGTTTTTT.

CDR3 region: CASSLAGIRNTGELFF. As DNA, the CDR3 is TGTGCCAGCAGCTTAGCGGGGATACGAAACACCGGGGAGCTGTTTTTT. The chain combines TRBV6-2 or TRBV6-3 with TRBJ2-2; 8 positions agree with TRBD2. The J segment lost 2 bases and the V segment lost 6 bases, leaving 8 bases of the junction unmatched. Germline V gives CDR1 MNHEY, CDR2 SVGEGT. The CDR3 covers 16 residues.